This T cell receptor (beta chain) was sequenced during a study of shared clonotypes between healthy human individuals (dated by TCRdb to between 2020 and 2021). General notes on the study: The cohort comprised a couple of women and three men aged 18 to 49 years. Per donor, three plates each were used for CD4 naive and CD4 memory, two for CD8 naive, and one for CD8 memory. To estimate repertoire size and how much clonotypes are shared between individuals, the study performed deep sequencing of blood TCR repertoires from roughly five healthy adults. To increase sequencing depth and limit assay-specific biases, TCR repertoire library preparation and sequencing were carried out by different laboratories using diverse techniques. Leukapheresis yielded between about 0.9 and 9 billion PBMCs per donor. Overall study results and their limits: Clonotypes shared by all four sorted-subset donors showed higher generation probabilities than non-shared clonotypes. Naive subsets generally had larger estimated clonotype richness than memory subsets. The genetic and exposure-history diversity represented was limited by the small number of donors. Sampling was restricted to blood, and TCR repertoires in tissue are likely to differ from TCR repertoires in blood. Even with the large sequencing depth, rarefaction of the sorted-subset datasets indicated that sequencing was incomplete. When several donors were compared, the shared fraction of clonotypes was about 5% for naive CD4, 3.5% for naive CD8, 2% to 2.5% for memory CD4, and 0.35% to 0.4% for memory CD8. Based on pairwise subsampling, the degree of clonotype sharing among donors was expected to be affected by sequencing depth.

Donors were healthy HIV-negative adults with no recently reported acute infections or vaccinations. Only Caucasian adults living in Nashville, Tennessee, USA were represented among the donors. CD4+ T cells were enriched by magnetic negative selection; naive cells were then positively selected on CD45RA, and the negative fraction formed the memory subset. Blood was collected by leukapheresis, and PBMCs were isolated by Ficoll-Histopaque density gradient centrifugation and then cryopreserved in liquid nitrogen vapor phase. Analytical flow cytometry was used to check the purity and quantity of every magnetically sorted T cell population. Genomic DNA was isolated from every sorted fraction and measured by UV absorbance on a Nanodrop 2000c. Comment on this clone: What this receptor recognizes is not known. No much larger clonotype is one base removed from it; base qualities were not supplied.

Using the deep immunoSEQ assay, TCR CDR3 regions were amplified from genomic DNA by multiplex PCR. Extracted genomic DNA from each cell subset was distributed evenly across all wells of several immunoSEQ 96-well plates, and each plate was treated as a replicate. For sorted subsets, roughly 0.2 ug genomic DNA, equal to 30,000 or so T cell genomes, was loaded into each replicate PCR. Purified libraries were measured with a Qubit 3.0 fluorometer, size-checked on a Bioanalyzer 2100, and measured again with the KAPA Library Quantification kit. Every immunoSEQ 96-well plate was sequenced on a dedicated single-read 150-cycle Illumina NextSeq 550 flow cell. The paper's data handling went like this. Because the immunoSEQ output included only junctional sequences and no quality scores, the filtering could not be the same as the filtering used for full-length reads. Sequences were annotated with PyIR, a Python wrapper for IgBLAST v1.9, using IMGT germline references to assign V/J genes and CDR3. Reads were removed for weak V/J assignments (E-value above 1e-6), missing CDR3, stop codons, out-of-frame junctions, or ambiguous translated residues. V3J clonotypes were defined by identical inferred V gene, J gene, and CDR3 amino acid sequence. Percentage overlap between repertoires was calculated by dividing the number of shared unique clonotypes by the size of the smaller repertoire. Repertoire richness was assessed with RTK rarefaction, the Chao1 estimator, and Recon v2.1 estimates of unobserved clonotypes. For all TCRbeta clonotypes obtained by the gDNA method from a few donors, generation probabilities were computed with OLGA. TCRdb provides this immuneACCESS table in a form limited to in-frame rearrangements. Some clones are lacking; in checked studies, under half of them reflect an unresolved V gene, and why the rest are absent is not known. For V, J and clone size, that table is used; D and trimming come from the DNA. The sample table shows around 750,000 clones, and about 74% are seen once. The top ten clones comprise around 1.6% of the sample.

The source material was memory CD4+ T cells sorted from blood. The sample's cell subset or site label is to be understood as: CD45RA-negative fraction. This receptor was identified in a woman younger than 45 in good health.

The DNA sequence reads TGTGCCAGCAGCTCCCGGTGGGGGGTCAACGAGCAGTACTTC. It codes for CASSSRWGVNEQYF. Recombination linked TRBV9 to TRBJ2-7, with TRBD2 tentatively as D gene (6 bases match). The cysteine opens and the phenylalanine closes a CDR3 of 14 amino acids. Only CDR3 DNA remains: 42 bases, in frame from the first base. Reading the germline V gene gives CDR1 SGDLS and CDR2 YYNGEE. Trimming removed 4 bases from V and 5 bases from J, leaving 16 bases between the germline ends.